One and the same sample provided the 15 T cell receptor beta chains below, sequenced in a study of cytomegalovirus exposure and HLA in healthy donors. A multiplex PCR was run with 60 Vbeta primers and 13 Jbeta primers. The table came from immunoSEQ multiplex PCR; TCRdb's copy has only in-frame clones and leaves some out. The sample has approximately 88,000 clones, 78% seen once. Sequences were obtained from PBMCs. The receptors were sampled from a man younger than 35 in good health and CMV-seropositive.

DNA for the CDR3: TGTGCCAGCAGCGCCTTTTCGGGAGTCGGGGATGAGCAGTTCTTC. It specifies CASSAFSGVGDEQFF. The chain carries TRBV9 and TRBJ2-1, with D possibly TRBD2 on 6 matching bases. Trimming stripped 3 bases from V and 8 bases from J, with 18 bases between. The V gene's germline CDR1 is SGDLS and CDR2 YYNGEE. CDR3 length: 15 amino acids.

There are a few counts of this clone. V usage is TRBV5-1 and J usage is TRBJ2-4; 8 nucleotides align to TRBD2. CDR1 and CDR2 (germline): SGHRS, YFSETQ. The CDR3 contains 14 residues. With 0 bases clipped from V and 6 bases from J, the junction kept 2 bases outside the gene matches. The CDR3 DNA reads TGCGCCAGCAGCTTGGGACTAGCGAGAAACATTCAGTACTTC. It specifies CASSLGLARNIQYF.

The V call is TRBV27, the J call TRBJ2-1; 11 bases fit TRBD2. The CDR3 contains 14 residues. The V gene's germline CDR1 is MNHEY and CDR2 SMNVEV (reference sequence). Trimming cost V 5 bases and J 7 bases; bases outside gene matches: 4. CDR3 amino acids: CASSRLAGGNEQFF. CDR3 sequence (DNA): TGTGCCAGCAGTAGGCTAGCGGGAGGTAATGAGCAGTTCTTC.

V usage is TRBV19 and J usage is TRBJ1-2, with D hard to call. This CDR3 is 14 amino acids long. Germline values: CDR1 LNHDA, CDR2 SQIVND (reference sequence). V was cut by 7 bases and J by 4 bases, with 16 bases left in between. This CDR3 reads CASNLRSSLYGYTF. For the CDR3, the DNA is TGTGCCAGTAACCTGAGGTCTTCCCTCTATGGCTACACCTTC. The full variable domain, rest sourced from reference TRBV19 and TRBJ1-2, is DGGITQSPKYLFRKEGQNVTLSCEQNLNHDAMYWYRQDPGQGLRLIYYSQIVNDFQKGDIAEGYSVSREKKESFPLTVTSAQKNPTAFYLCASNLRSSLYGYTFGSGTRLTVV.

This chain links TRBV6-5 with TRBJ2-1; TRBD2 is a possible D gene (5 bases). CDR3 length equals 13 residues. Trimming removed 0 bases from V and 9 bases from J, with 9 bases in between. In germline, CDR1 is MNHEY, CDR2 SVGAGI. CDR3 coding DNA: TGTGCCAGCAGTTACTCGATCGGGGTTGAGCAGTTCTTC. It specifies CASSYSIGVEQFF.

The gene calls are TRBV28 and TRBJ1-1; TRBD1 matches 7 bases. Germline CDR1 is MDHEN and CDR2 is SYDVKM. This CDR3 is built from 16 residues. J was trimmed by 0 bases and V by 6 bases; bases with no gene match: 10. The CDR3 loop reads CASSVYRGSMNTEAFF. CDR3 nucleotide sequence: TGTGCCAGCAGCGTCTACAGGGGATCTATGAACACTGAAGCTTTCTTT.

This chain links TRBV29-1 with TRBJ2-7, with TRBD2 matching 7 bases. Germline loops: CDR1 SQVTM, CDR2 ANQGSEA. The CDR3 is 15 residues long. J was trimmed by 0 bases and V by 6 bases; bases with no gene match: 11. The DNA of the CDR3 is TGCAGCGTCCCTAAAACTAGCGTCACCTCCTACGAGCAGTACTTC. Its translation: CSVPKTSVTSYEQYF.

V usage is TRBV28 and J usage is TRBJ2-1, with TRBD2 as a possible D gene (5 bases). With 6 bases removed from V and 3 bases from J, the gap between germline ends came to 24 bases. CDR3 size: 18 residues. The germline CDR1 and CDR2 sequences are MDHEN and SYDVKM. CDR3 in amino acids: CASSRLEGLRLNYNEQFF. In nucleotides, the CDR3 is TGTGCCAGCAGCCGCCTCGAGGGCCTTAGGCTAAACTACAATGAGCAGTTCTTC.

As regards this clone: In the same sample, other DNA sequences code for this CDR3. The chain couples TRBV6-5 to TRBJ2-3, with 7 bases that match TRBD1. V lost 3 bases, J lost 4 bases, and 7 bases stayed unmatched. Looked up from germline, CDR1 is MNHEY and CDR2 is SVGAGI. The CDR3 runs to 15 residues. Here the CDR3 DNA reads TGTGCCAGCAGTTATTGGACAGGTCGTGCAGATACGCAGTATTTT. This sequence encodes CASSYWTGRADTQYF.

The rearrangement links TRBV7-8 to TRBJ2-7, with TRBD1 identical over 9 bases. From germline, CDR1 is SGHVS and CDR2 FQNEAQ. J was trimmed by 7 bases and V by 5 bases; bases with no gene match: 15. This CDR3 region has 16 residues. The CDR3 here is CASSLTTGTGPREQYF. Written as DNA, the CDR3 is TGTGCCAGCAGCCTCACTACCGGGACAGGGCCTCGGGAGCAGTACTTC.

The chain employs TRBV6-1 and TRBJ2-7; 12 nucleotides line up with TRBD1. Germline V gene sequence: CDR1 MNHNS, CDR2 SASEGT. This CDR3 is 15 amino acids long. V dropped 6 bases and J dropped 3; count of bases not matched to a gene: 6. CDR3 DNA sequence: TGTGCCAGCAGGGAGGGACAGGGGGCATACTACGAGCAGTACTTC. Protein: CASREGQGAYYEQYF.

This clone was found once. The V call is TRBV4-2, the J call TRBJ2-7, with a possible D match to TRBD2 (5 bases). The length of the CDR3 is 13 residues. V was pared by 7 bases and J by 6 bases, with 16 bases between. From germline, CDR1 is LGHNA and CDR2 YNFKEQ. CDR3 bases: TGTGCCAGCACTAACCGCGGCCGGGGCGAGCAGTACTTC. It encodes CASTNRGRGEQYF.

The chain has TRBV6-5 and TRBJ2-7, with 7 bases identical to TRBD1. CDR3 size: 16 residues. V lost 0 bases to trimming and J lost 2 bases; unmatched junction nucleotides: 7. CDR1 is MNHEY, CDR2 SVGAGI, per germline. The CDR3 nucleotides read TGTGCCAGCAGTTACTCGCCGGGACAGATAACCTACGAGCAGTACTTC. This encodes CASSYSPGQITYEQYF.

CDR3 DNA: TGCGCCAGCAGCCACCATGGACAGGGGAATTTCAATGAGCAGTTCTTC. It specifies CASSHHGQGNFNEQFF. V usage is TRBV4-1 and J usage is TRBJ2-1; 9 bases are shared with TRBD1. Unmatched junction bases numbered 9, after V lost 3 bases and J lost 6 bases. Germline CDR1 and CDR2: MGHRA and YSYEKL. There are 16 residues in the CDR3.

The chain uses TRBV6-1 and TRBJ1-1; no firm D call. V lost 2 bases and J lost 1, with 5 bases in between. This CDR3 spans 13 amino acids. Germline-derived CDR1 and CDR2 are MNHNS and SASEGT. CDR3 DNA: TGTGCCAGCAGTGAAACAGAGAACACTGAAGCTTTCTTT. It codes for CASSETENTEAFF.